This T cell receptor beta chain was recovered during a study of blood T cell repertoires in COVID-19 (dated by TCRdb to 2018 to 2020). General notes on the study: The collaborator samples originated in the United States, Italy and Spain and spanned the acute and convalescent phases of COVID-19. HLA class I and class II types, where available, came from metadata supplied by the sample provider rather than from assay-based typing. The material from the prospective study consisted of cDNA or gDNA derived from T cells, B-cell-depleted T cells, or PBMCs. The samples were drawn from two sources: the first 160 participants of the ongoing ImmuneRACE study, and 1,000 to 1,500 subjects contributed by 6 global collaborators. A freely available public database, intended as a resource for researchers studying the immune response to SARS-CoV-2, is where the repertoires were released. The sample metadata nearly always contained a de-identified subject ID, COVID-19 status, age in years and sex. The dataset comprised deeply sampled blood TCRbeta repertoires from subjects exposed to, actively infected with, or recovered from COVID-19.

Many counts were recorded for this clone. Its antigen specificity is not known. No much larger clone exists at a distance of one base, and base qualities are not known. Paper-wide results and their limitations: Clinical and demographic metadata were provided uncurated, with the amount varying by source and participant.

The immunoSEQ Assay, a bias-controlled multiplex PCR, was used to amplify TCRbeta CDR3 regions from genomic DNA. The published analysis was carried out like this. The number of nucleated cells in each sample was estimated by amplification of reference gene primers within the assay. To quantify the absolute abundance of each unique TCRbeta CDR3 rearrangement, sequence reads were collapsed and filtered. Productive Simpson clonality was computed per sample as the square root of Simpson's diversity index over productive rearrangements. TCRdb obtained this table from immuneACCESS and retained in-frame rearrangements with V and J assigned. These tables miss some clones; where compared with another copy, unresolved V genes account for less than half of the shortfall, and the remainder is unexplained. That table is the source of V, J and clone size, and D and trimming were worked out from the DNA. This sample comprises roughly 160,000 clones, 75% to 90% of them detected only once. Under 3% of the sample rests with the top ten.

The collaborating institutions used their own protocols to collect whole blood in K2EDTA tubes. Collaborator samples were shipped for TCRbeta analysis as frozen whole blood, isolated PBMCs, or DNA extracted from either sample type. The receptor was derived from a woman in her sixties with acute or convalescent COVID-19. Specimen: peripheral blood.

The bases are TGTGCCAGCAGTGACGGGGTTTCAGGGGGCAATCAGCCCCAGCATTTT. The encoded protein is CASSDGVSGGNQPQHF. The V and J segments used are TRBV2 and TRBJ1-5; a tentative D call is TRBD1 (6 bases match). From the cysteine through the phenylalanine, the CDR3 covers 16 amino acids. Kept here is only the CDR3 DNA, which spans 48 bases and is read in frame from base 1. From a lookup of the germline V gene, CDR1 and CDR2 are SNHLY and FYNNEI. V loses 3 bases, J loses 2 bases, and the germline ends lie 14 bases apart.